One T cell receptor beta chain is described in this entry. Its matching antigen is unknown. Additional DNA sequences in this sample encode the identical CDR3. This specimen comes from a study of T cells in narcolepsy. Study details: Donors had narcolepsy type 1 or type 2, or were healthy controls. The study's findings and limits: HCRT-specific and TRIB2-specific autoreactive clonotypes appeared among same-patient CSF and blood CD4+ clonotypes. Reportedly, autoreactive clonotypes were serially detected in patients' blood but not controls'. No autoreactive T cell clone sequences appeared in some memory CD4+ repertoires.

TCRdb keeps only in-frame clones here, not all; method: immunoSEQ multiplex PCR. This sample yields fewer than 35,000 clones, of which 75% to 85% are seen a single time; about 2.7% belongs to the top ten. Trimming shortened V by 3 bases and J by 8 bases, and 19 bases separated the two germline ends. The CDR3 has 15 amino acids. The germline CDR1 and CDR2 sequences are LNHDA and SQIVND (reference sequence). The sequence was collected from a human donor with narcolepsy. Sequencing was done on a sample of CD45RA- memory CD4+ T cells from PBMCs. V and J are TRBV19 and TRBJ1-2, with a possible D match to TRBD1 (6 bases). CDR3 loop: CASSIAQGRDHGYTF. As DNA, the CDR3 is TGTGCCAGTAGTATCGCTCAGGGGCGGGATCACGGCTACACCTTC.